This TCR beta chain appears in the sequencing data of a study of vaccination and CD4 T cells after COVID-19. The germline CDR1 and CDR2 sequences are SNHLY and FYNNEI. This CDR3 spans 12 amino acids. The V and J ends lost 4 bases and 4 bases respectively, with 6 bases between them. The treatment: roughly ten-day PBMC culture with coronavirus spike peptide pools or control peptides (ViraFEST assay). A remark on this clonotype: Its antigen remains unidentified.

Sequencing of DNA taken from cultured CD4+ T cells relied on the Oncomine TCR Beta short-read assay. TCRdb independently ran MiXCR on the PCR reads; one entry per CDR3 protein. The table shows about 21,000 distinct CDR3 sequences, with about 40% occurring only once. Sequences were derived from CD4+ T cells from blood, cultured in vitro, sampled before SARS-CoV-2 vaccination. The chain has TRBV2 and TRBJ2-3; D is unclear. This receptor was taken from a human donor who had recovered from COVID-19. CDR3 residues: CASSAAPDTQYF. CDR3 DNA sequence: TGTGCCAGCAGTGCAGCGCCAGATACGCAGTATTTT. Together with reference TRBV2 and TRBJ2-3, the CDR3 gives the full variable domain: EPEVTQTPSHQVTQMGQEVILRCVPISNHLYFYWYRQILGQKVEFLVSFYNNEISEKSEIFDDQFSVERPDGSNFTLKIRSTKLEDSAMYFCASSAAPDTQYFGPGTRLTVL.